What follows are 22 T cell receptor beta chains derived from one specimen sequenced in a study of CD8+CD57+ T cells in acquired aplastic anemia. All sequencing subjects had displayed CD8+CD57+ cell expansion on flow cytometry. The use of genomic DNA as template underpinned the TCR beta VDJ and CDR3 profiling. TCRdb reanalysed the reads using MiXCR and keeps one entry per CDR3 protein. This sample has approximately 190,000 distinct CDR3 sequences; under 55% occur once, and the top ten carry 9.7%. Sequenced: sorted CD4+, CD8+, or CD8+CD57+ T cells (not recorded which) from PBMCs. The source is a human donor with aplastic anemia.

The chain employs TRBV24-1 and TRBJ2-3; 9 bases are shared with TRBD2. Losses at the gene ends were 1 base for V and 5 bases for J; bases not matched to a gene: 9. This CDR3 has 17 amino acids. Per the germline V gene, CDR1 is KGHDR and CDR2 is SFDVKD. The CDR3 protein is CATSDLSAGGPVDTQYF. As DNA, the CDR3 is TGTGCCACCAGTGATTTATCGGCGGGGGGGCCGGTAGATACGCAGTATTTT.

This clonotype occurred once. This chain joins TRBV7-2 and TRBJ2-5; TRBD1 or TRBD2 may be the D gene (5 bases each). Trimming removed 4 bases at V and 5 bases at J, with 17 bases between. The CDR3 extends over 15 amino acids. CDR1 SGHTA and CDR2 FQGNSA come from the germline V gene. The CDR3 region has the DNA TGTGCCAGCAGCTCCCCAGGGTCCCGGAGGGAGACCCAGTACTTC. The encoded protein is CASSSPGSRRETQYF. Together with reference TRBV7-2 and TRBJ2-5, the CDR3 gives the full variable domain: GAGVSQSPSNKVTEKGKDVELRCDPISGHTALYWYRQSLGQGLEFLIYFQGNSAPDKSGLPSDRFSAERTGGSVSTLTIQRTQQEDSAVYLCASSSPGSRRETQYFGPGTRLLVL.

This clonotype showed up many times. The chain couples TRBV7-3 to TRBJ2-7, with 8 bases identical to TRBD2. V lost 3 bases to trimming and J lost 2 bases; unmatched junction nucleotides: 6. Germline V CDR1 and CDR2: SGHTA, FQGTGA. This CDR3 has 15 residues. The DNA of the CDR3 is TGTGCCAGCAGCTTTGGGAGCGGGAGCCCCTACGAGCAGTACTTC. Translated: CASSFGSGSPYEQYF.

There are many counts of this clonotype. This chain connects TRBV6-1 to TRBJ2-7, with D uncertain. Germline CDR1 MNHNS, CDR2 SASEGT. The CDR3 loop spans 14 amino acids. The germline V and J ends were trimmed by 6 bases and 3 bases, with 15 bases remaining between them. For the CDR3, the DNA is TGTGCCAGCAGGGCCCTCAGGACCGGCTACGAGCAGTACTTC. Translating it yields CASRALRTGYEQYF.

This sequence joins TRBV7-6 and TRBJ2-6; D ambiguous. This CDR3 has 16 residues. The germline gives CDR1 SGHVS, CDR2 FNYEAQ. V was clipped by 5 bases and J by 0 bases, with 11 bases between them. DNA of the CDR3: TGTGCCAGCAGCCTCGGTCCTTACTCTGGGGCCAACGTCCTGACTTTC. Protein sequence: CASSLGPYSGANVLTF.

The J gene is TRBJ2-1, the V gene TRBV12-3 or TRBV12-4; 7 bases align to TRBD2. The V and J ends lost 1 base and 0 bases, in that order; junction bases with no gene match: 6. The CDR3 is 17 amino acids. CDR3 in DNA: TGTGCCAGCAGTTTAGTTCGCGGGGGACTCTCCTACAATGAGCAGTTCTTC. It is translated as CASSLVRGGLSYNEQFF.

This clonotype appeared many times. This rearrangement joins TRBV2 to TRBJ1-2; possibly TRBD1 for D (5 bases). The CDR3 is 15 residues long. Per germline, CDR1 SNHLY and CDR2 FYNNEI. V was trimmed by 6 bases and J by 3 bases, leaving 17 bases between them. The CDR3 is CASRGVGREHYGYTF. The CDR3 nucleotides are TGTGCCAGCAGGGGGGTGGGGAGGGAACACTATGGCTACACCTTC.

This chain connects TRBV7-3 to TRBJ2-7; 10 nucleotides agree with TRBD1. Germline loops: CDR1 SGHTA, CDR2 FQGTGA. Trimming at V came to 2 bases and at J to 4 bases, leaving 5 bases not matched to a gene. The CDR3 length is 15 residues. CDR3: CASSLGQGVQYEQYF. The CDR3 DNA follows: TGTGCCAGCAGCTTAGGACAGGGGGTGCAATACGAGCAGTACTTC.

The chain employs TRBV20-1 and TRBJ2-7, with 11 bases identical to TRBD2. The CDR3 contains 14 residues. V was clipped by 6 bases and J by 4 bases; unmatched bases: 8. Germline V CDR1 and CDR2: DFQATT, SNEGSKA (reference sequence). DNA of the CDR3: TGCAGTGCCCATTTTAGCGGGGGGGCGTACGAGCAGTACTTC. Its translation: CSAHFSGGAYEQYF.

The rearrangement uses TRBV19 and TRBJ1-5; 8 bases map to TRBD1. This CDR3 is built from 15 residues. V shed 4 bases, J shed 1 base, and the junction held 3 bases outside the gene matches. Looked up from germline, CDR1 is LNHDA and CDR2 is SQIVND (reference sequence). The CDR3 DNA reads as TGTGCCAGTAGTACGACAGGGGCCAGCAATCAGCCCCAGCATTTT. This codes for CASSTTGASNQPQHF.

V usage is TRBV11-3 and J usage is TRBJ1-1; possible D gene TRBD1, 6 bases. The CDR3 spans 13 residues. Germline V lookup: CDR1 SGHNT, CDR2 YENEEA. V lost 5 bases to trimming and J lost 5 bases, with 12 bases between them. DNA for the CDR3: TGTGCCAGCAGCCGGGGAGGGGGAACTGAAGCTTTCTTT. Translation: CASSRGGGTEAFF. The full variable domain, completed using reference TRBV11-3 and TRBJ1-1, is EAGVVQSPRYKIIEKKQPVAFWCNPISGHNTLYWYLQNLGQGPELLIRYENEEAVDDSQLPKDRFSAERLKGVDSTLKIQPAELGDSAVYLCASSRGGGTEAFFGQGTRLTVV.

The CDR3 nucleotides are TGTGCCTGGAGTGTAGCGGGGAATCAGCCCCAGCATTTT. Its protein product is CAWSVAGNQPQHF. V and J are TRBV30 and TRBJ1-5, with no clear D. V was cut by 0 bases and J by 4 bases, with 7 bases left in between. Germline V lookup: CDR1 GTSNPN, CDR2 SVGIG (reference sequence). CDR3 size: 13 residues.

The rearrangement links TRBV10-3 to TRBJ2-6, with 11 bases identical to TRBD2. The germline V gene encodes CDR1 ENHRY and CDR2 SYGVKD. With V trimmed by 4 bases and J by 1 base, 0 bases remained unmatched. The CDR3 is made up of 16 amino acids. This CDR3 is CAISASGGSGANVLTF. The DNA of the CDR3 is TGTGCCATCAGTGCTAGCGGGGGGTCTGGGGCCAACGTCCTGACTTTC.

The genes are TRBV20-1 and TRBJ2-3; TRBD2 aligns across 7 bases. V shed 6 bases, J shed 2 bases, and the junction held 11 bases outside the gene matches. There are 15 residues in the CDR3. CDR1 and CDR2 from the germline V gene are DFQATT and SNEGSKA (reference sequence). CDR3 loop: CSAQWASGFTDTQYF. CDR3 nucleotide sequence: TGCAGTGCCCAGTGGGCTAGCGGATTCACAGATACGCAGTATTTT.

In the case of this clonotype: At one of its ends the junction is not consistent with the germline gene, which may arise from a read error. This rearrangement joins TRBV6-2 or TRBV6-3 to TRBJ1-3; TRBD1 aligns across 7 bases. CDR3 length: 15 amino acids. Germline V gene data show CDR1 as MNHEY and CDR2 as SVGEGT. CDR3 in DNA: TGTGCCAGCAGTCTGACAGGGTCTTATGGAAACACCATGTATTTT. This encodes CASSLTGSYGNTMYF.

In this sample, this clonotype turned up many times. V is TRBV15 and J is TRBJ2-3; tentative D call: TRBD2 (6 bases). Deletions cut 1 base from V and 0 bases from J, with 11 bases between. This CDR3 region has 16 residues. CDR1 and CDR2 from the germline V gene are LNHNV and YYDKDF (reference sequence). The CDR3 spells CATSRGVGTSTDTQYF. The CDR3 DNA sequence: TGTGCCACCAGCAGAGGTGTCGGGACTAGCACAGATACGCAGTATTTT.

The sample holds a few counts of this clonotype. The V call is TRBV7-3, the J call TRBJ2-7; D not certain. Near its end, the DNA agrees better with TRBJ2-5, so the J call may be wrong. This CDR3 is built from 13 residues. In germline, CDR1 is SGHTA, CDR2 FQGTGA. CDR3 protein: CASSLSRLETQYF. The CDR3, as DNA: TGTGCCAGCAGCTTAAGTCGGTTAGAGACCCAGTACTTC.

This clonotype was found a few times. V and J are TRBV30 and TRBJ1-2, with 9 bases aligning to TRBD1. Germline loops: CDR1 GTSNPN, CDR2 SVGIG (reference sequence). V lost 1 base, J lost 4 bases, and 4 bases stayed unmatched. This CDR3 is built from 14 residues. DNA for the CDR3: TGTGCCTGGAGTGCCGGGACAGGGATCTATGGCTACACCTTC. It translates to CAWSAGTGIYGYTF. Looking up the rest from reference TRBV30 and TRBJ1-2 gives the full variable domain: SQTIHQWPATLVQPVGSPLSLECTVEGTSNPNLYWYRQAAGRGLQLLFYSVGIGQISSEVPQNLSASRPQDRQFILSSKKLLLSDSGFYLCAWSAGTGIYGYTFGSGTRLTVV.

Comment on this clonotype: This sequence may be a read error, since a much larger clone differs from it by one base. V is TRBV5-1 and J is TRBJ2-1; no definite D call. Per the germline V gene, CDR1 is SGHRS and CDR2 is YFSETQ. CDR3 length: 13 residues. CDR3 protein: CASSLGSFNEQFF. CDR3 bases: TGCGCCAGCAGCTTGGGCTCCTTCAATGAGCAGTTCTTC.

This chain joins TRBV20-1 and TRBJ1-5; D not certain. This CDR3 spans 13 amino acids. Trimming removed 3 bases from V and 9 bases from J, with 15 bases in between. The germline V gene has CDR1 DFQATT and CDR2 SNEGSKA (reference sequence). CDR3 in amino acids: CSARTDGSGPQHF. The CDR3 DNA reads as TGCAGTGCTAGGACGGACGGTTCAGGGCCCCAGCATTTT.

This clonotype was observed once. J is TRBJ2-3 and V is TRBV7-2, with 11 bases identical to TRBD2. CDR1 SGHTA and CDR2 FQGNSA come from the germline V gene. This CDR3 has 14 residues. V trimming: 5 bases; J trimming: 6 bases; junction bases outside the gene matches: 4. CDR3 protein: CASSRGLAADTQYF. CDR3 coding DNA: TGTGCCAGCAGCCGGGGACTAGCGGCCGATACGCAGTATTTT.

The CDR3 sequence: CSVRRRALLDTQYF. DNA of the CDR3: TGCAGTGTCCGGAGGAGGGCCTTATTGGATACGCAGTATTTT. This chain joins TRBV20-1 and TRBJ2-3, with D perhaps TRBD2 (6 bases). The V gene lost 7 bases and the J gene lost 6 bases, with 20 bases spanning the gap. The CDR3 sequence is 14 residues long. The germline gives CDR1 DFQATT, CDR2 SNEGSKA (reference sequence).